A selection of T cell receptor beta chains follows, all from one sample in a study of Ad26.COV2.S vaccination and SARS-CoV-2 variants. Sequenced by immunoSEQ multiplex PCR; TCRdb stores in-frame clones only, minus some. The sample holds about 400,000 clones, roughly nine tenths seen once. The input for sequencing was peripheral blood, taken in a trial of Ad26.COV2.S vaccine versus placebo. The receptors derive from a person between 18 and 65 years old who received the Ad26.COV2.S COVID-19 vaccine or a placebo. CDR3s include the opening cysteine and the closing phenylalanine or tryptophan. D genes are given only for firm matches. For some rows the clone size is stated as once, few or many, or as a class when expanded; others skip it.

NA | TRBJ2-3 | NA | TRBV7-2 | CASSGVEGAYTDTQYF | TGTGCCAGCAGCGGGGTAGAAGGGGCGTACACAGATACGCAGTATTTT
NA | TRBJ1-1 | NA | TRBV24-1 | CATRGGRGNTEAFF | TGTGCCACCCGTGGGGGGCGGGGGAACACTGAAGCTTTCTTT
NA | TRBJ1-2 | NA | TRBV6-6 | CASRLTGRDGYTF | TGTGCCAGCAGACTCACAGGGAGGGATGGCTACACCTTC
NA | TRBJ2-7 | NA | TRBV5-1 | CASSLGSWGDEQYF | TGCGCCAGCAGCTTGGGATCGTGGGGCGACGAGCAGTACTTC
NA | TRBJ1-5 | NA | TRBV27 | CASSGRGGPQHF | TGTGCCAGCAGCGGGAGGGGAGGGCCCCAGCATTTT
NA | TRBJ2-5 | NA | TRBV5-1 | CASSFGLGGASQETQYF | TGCGCCAGCAGTTTTGGGTTGGGCGGGGCCTCCCAAGAGACCCAGTACTTC
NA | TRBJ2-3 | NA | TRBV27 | CASSLYGGLNEKDTQYF | TGTGCCAGCAGTTTATATGGGGGCCTGAATGAAAAAGATACGCAGTATTTT
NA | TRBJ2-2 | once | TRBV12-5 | CASGLFRQANTGELFF | TGTGCTAGTGGTTTATTTAGACAGGCTAACACCGGGGAGCTGTTTTTT
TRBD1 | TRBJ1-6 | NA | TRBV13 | CASSRTGGASYNSPLHF | TGTGCCAGCAGCCGGACAGGGGGCGCGTCCTATAATTCACCCCTCCACTTT
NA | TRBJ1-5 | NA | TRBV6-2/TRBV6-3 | CASSWGEGNQPQHF | TGTGCCAGCAGCTGGGGGGAGGGCAATCAGCCCCAGCATTTT
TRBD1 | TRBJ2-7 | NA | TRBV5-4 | CASSLEQGAYEQYF | TGTGCCAGCAGCTTGGAACAGGGGGCCTACGAGCAGTACTTC
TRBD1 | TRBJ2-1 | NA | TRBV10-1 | CASSEGQGVYNEQFF | TGCGCCAGCAGTGAGGGACAGGGGGTTTACAATGAGCAGTTCTTC
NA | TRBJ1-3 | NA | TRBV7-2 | CASSLDMSSGNTIYF | TGTGCCAGCAGCTTAGATATGTCCTCTGGAAACACCATATATTTT
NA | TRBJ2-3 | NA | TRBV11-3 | CAPGRAGTDTQYF | TGTGCCCCTGGAAGAGCTGGCACAGATACGCAGTATTTT
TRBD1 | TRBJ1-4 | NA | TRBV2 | CASRQGNGATNEKLFF | TGTGCCAGCAGACAGGGGAACGGCGCAACTAATGAAAAACTGTTTTTT
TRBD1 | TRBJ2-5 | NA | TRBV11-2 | CASSQDRVETQYF | TGTGCCAGCAGTCAGGACAGGGTAGAGACCCAGTACTTC
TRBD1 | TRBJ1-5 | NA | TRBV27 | CASSRQGLGQPQHF | TGTGCCAGCAGCCGACAGGGATTAGGTCAGCCCCAGCATTTT
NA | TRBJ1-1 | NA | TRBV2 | CASSRQDTEAFF | TGTGCCAGCAGTAGGCAGGACACTGAAGCTTTCTTT
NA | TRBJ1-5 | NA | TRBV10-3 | CAISDAGAGGPQHF | TGTGCCATCAGTGACGCTGGTGCAGGCGGCCCCCAGCATTTT
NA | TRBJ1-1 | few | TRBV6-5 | CASRRNEGTEAFF | TGTGCCAGCAGGAGAAACGAGGGCACTGAAGCTTTCTTT
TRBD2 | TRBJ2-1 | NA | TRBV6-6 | CASSYSLAGWDEQFF | TGTGCCAGCAGTTACTCACTAGCGGGGTGGGATGAGCAGTTCTTC
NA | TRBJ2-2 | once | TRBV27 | CASSSQGYGELFF | TGTGCCAGCAGTTCACAGGGTTACGGGGAGCTGTTTTTT
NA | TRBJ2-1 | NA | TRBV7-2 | CASSLAGFEQFF | TGTGCCAGCAGCTTAGCAGGGTTCGAGCAGTTCTTC
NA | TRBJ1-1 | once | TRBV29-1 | CSAERGTEAFF | TGCAGCGCAGAAAGAGGAACTGAAGCTTTCTTT
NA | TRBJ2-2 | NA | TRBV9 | CASRSGAGELFF | TGTGCCAGCAGATCGGGGGCCGGGGAGCTGTTTTTT
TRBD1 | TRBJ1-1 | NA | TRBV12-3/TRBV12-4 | CASSYTGETEAFF | TGTGCCAGCAGTTATACAGGGGAAACTGAAGCTTTCTTT
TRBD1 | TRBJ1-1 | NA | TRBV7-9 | CASTRDRDTEAFF | TGTGCCAGCACCCGGGACAGGGACACTGAAGCTTTCTTT
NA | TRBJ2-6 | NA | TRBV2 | CARLIRGSGANVLTF | TGTGCCAGGCTAATCAGGGGATCTGGGGCCAACGTCCTGACTTTC
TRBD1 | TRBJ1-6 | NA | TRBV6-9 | CASSPLWGQDSYNSPLHF | TGTGCCAGCAGTCCCCTATGGGGACAGGACTCCTATAATTCACCCCTCCACTTT
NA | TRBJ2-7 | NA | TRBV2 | CASTSRDTYYEQYF | TGTGCCAGCACTAGCCGGGACACCTACTACGAGCAGTACTTC
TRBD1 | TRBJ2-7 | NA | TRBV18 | CASSPGQGAYEQYF | TGTGCCAGCTCCCCGGGACAGGGGGCATACGAGCAGTACTTC
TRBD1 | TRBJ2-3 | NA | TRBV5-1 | CASSTGQGLGDTQYF | TGCGCCAGCAGCACGGGACAGGGGCTGGGAGATACGCAGTATTTT
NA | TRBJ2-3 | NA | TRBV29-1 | CSVREGGTDTQYF | TGCAGCGTCCGAGAAGGAGGAACAGATACGCAGTATTTT
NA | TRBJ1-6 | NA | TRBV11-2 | CASSLGGGLPLHF | TGTGCCAGCAGCTTAGGGGGAGGTCTTCCCCTCCACTTT
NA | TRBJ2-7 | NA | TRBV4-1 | CASSHLPGGQYEQYF | TGCGCCAGCAGCCACCTACCCGGGGGACAGTACGAGCAGTACTTC
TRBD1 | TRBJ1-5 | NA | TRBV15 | CATSTNTGVGRPQHF | TGTGCCACCAGCACTAATACAGGGGTAGGGAGGCCCCAGCATTTT
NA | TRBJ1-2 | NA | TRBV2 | CVSRTAGGYGYTF | TGTGTTTCACGGACCGCGGGGGGATATGGCTACACCTTC
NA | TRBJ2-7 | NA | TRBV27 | CASLGSGHEQYF | TGTGCCAGCCTCGGGTCAGGGCACGAGCAGTACTTC
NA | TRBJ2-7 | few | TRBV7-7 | CASSLGPLSSYEQYF | TGTGCCAGCAGCTTGGGACCGTTGAGCTCCTACGAGCAGTACTTC
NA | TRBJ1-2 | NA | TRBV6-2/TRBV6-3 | CASSYEVGAYGYTF | TGTGCCAGCAGTTACGAGGTAGGCGCCTATGGCTACACCTTC
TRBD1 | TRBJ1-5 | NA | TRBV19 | CASSRGEGQGFNQPQHF | TGTGCCAGTAGTAGGGGAGAGGGACAGGGGTTTAATCAGCCCCAGCATTTT
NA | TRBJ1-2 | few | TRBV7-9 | CASSLWSRPNYGYTF | TGTGCCAGCAGCTTATGGTCCAGACCTAACTATGGCTACACCTTC
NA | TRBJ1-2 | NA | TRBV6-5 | CASSYTRQDNYGYTF | TGTGCCAGCAGTTACACCCGACAGGATAACTATGGCTACACCTTC
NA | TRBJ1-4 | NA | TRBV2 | CASSDFGRTEKLFF | TGTGCCAGCAGTGACTTCGGGAGGACCGAAAAACTGTTTTTT
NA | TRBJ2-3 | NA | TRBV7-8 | CASSPKWGADTQYF | TGTGCCAGCAGCCCCAAATGGGGGGCAGATACGCAGTATTTT
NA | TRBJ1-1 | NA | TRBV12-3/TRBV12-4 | CASRRAIEAFF | TGTGCCAGCAGGCGGGCCATTGAAGCTTTCTTT
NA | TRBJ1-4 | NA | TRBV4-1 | CASSQEGGTENEKLFF | TGCGCCAGCAGCCAAGAGGGGGGGACGGAGAATGAAAAACTGTTTTTT
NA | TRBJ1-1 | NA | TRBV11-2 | CASSLMVNTEAFF | TGTGCCAGCAGCTTAATGGTGAACACTGAAGCTTTCTTT
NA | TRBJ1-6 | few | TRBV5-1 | CASSLVPSGTGSSYNSPLHF | TGCGCCAGCAGCTTGGTCCCGTCGGGAACAGGGAGCTCCTATAATTCACCCCTCCACTTT
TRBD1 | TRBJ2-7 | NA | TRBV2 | CASRPGTGDYEQYF | TGTGCCAGCAGGCCGGGGACAGGAGACTACGAGCAGTACTTC
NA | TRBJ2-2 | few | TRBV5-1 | CASSLGQPGTGELFF | TGCGCCAGCAGCCTCGGACAGCCAGGAACCGGGGAGCTGTTTTTT
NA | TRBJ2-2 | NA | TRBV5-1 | CASSPFGDPGELFF | TGCGCCAGCAGCCCATTCGGGGACCCCGGGGAGCTGTTTTTT
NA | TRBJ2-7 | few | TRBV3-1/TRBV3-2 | CASSLLQGEQYF | TGTGCCAGCAGCCTCCTACAGGGTGAGCAGTACTTC
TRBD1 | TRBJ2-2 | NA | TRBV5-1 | CASFDRVSTDTGELFF | TGCGCCAGTTTCGACAGGGTGAGCACGGACACCGGGGAGCTGTTTTTT